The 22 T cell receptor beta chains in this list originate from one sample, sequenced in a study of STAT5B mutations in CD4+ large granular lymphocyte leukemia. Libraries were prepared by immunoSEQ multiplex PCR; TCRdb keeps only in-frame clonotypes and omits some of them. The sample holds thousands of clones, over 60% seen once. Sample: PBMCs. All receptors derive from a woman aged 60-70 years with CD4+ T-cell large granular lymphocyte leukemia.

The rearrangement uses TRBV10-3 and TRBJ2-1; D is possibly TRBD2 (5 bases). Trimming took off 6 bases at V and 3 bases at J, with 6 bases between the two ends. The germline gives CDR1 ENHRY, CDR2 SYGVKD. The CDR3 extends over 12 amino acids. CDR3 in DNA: TGTGCCATCAGAGCGGACTACAATGAGCAGTTCTTC. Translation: CAIRADYNEQFF.

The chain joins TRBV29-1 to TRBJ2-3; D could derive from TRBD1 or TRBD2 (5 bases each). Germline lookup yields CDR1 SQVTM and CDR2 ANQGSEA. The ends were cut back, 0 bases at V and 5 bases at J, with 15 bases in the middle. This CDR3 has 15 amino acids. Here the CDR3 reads CSVEDSRGRGDTQYF. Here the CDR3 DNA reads TGCAGCGTTGAAGATAGTAGGGGCCGGGGAGATACGCAGTATTTT.

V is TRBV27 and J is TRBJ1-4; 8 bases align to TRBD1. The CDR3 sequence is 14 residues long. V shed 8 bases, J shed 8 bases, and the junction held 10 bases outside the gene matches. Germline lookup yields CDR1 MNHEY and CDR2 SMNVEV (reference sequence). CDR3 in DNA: TGTGCCAGCGGAGGACAGGGCAGGGAGGAAAAACTGTTTTTT. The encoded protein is CASGGQGREEKLFF.

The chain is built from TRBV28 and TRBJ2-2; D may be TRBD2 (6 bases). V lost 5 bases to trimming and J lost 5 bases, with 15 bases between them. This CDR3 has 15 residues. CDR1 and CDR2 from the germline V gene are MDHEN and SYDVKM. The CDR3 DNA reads TGTGCCAGCAGTCAAGGTGGGAGCGGGACCGGGGAGCTGTTTTTT. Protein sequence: CASSQGGSGTGELFF.

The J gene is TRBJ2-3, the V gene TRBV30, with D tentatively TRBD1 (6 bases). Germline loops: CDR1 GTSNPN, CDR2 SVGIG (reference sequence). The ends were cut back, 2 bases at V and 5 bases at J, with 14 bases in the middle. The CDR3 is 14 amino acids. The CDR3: CAWSLGQRKDTQYF. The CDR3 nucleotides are TGTGCCTGGAGTCTAGGACAGAGGAAAGATACGCAGTATTTT.

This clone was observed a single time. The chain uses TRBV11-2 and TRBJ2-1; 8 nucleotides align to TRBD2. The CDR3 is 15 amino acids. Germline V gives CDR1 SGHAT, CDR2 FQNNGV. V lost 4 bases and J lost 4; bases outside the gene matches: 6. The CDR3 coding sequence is TGTGCCAGCAGCTCGAGTAGCGGGGCATACAATGAGCAGTTCTTC. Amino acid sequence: CASSSSSGAYNEQFF. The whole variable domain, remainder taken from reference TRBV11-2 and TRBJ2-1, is EAGVAQSPRYKIIEKRQSVAFWCNPISGHATLYWYQQILGQGPKLLIQFQNNGVVDDSQLPKDRFSAERLKGVDSTLKIQPAKLEDSAVYLCASSSSSGAYNEQFFGPGTRLTVL.

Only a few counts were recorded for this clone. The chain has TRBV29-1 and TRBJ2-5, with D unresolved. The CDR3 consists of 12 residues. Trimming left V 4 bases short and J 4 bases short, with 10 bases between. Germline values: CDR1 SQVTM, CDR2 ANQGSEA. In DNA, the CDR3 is TGCAGCGTTGGAGTCGGTGTAGAGACCCAGTACTTC. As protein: CSVGVGVETQYF.

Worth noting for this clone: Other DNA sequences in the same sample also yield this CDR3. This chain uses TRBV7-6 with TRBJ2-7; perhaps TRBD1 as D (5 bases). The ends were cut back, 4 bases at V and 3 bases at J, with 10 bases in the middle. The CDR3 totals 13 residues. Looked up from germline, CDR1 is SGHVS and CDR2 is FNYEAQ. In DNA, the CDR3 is TGTGCCAGCAGCTCAGGGCCAAACTACGAGCAGTACTTC. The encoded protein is CASSSGPNYEQYF.

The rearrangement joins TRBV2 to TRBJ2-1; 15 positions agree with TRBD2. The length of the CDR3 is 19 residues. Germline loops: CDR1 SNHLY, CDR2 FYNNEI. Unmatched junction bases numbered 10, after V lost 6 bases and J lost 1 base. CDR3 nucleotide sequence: TGTGCCAGCAGGCGTCGCGGACTAGCGGGAGGGGATTCCTACAATGAGCAGTTCTTC. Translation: CASRRRGLAGGDSYNEQFF.

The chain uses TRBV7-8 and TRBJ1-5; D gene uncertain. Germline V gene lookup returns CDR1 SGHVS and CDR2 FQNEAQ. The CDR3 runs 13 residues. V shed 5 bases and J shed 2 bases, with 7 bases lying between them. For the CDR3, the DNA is TGTGCCAGCAGCAGAGATGGCAATCAGCCCCAGCATTTT. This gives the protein CASSRDGNQPQHF. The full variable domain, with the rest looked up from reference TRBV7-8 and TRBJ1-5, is GAGVSQSPRYKVAKRGQDVALRCDPISGHVSLFWYQQALGQGPEFLTYFQNEAQLDKSGLPSDRFFAERPEGSVSTLKIQRTQQEDSAVYLCASSRDGNQPQHFGDGTRLSIL.

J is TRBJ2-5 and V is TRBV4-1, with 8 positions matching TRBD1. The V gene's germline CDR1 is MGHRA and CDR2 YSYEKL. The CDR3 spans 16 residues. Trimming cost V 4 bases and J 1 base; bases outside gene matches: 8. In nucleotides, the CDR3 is TGCGCCAGCAGCCTAGGATCCGGGACAGGCCAAGAGACCCAGTACTTC. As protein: CASSLGSGTGQETQYF.

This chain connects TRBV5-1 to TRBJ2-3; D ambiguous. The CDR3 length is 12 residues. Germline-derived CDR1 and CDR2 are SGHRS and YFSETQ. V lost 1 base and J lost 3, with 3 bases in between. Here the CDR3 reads CASSLRTDTQYF. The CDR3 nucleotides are TGCGCCAGCAGCTTGAGGACAGATACGCAGTATTTT.

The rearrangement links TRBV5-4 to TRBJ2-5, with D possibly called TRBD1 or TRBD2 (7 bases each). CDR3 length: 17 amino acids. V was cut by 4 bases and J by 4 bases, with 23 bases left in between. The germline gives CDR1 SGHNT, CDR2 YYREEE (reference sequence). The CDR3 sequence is CASSPQGGGGFTETQYF. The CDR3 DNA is TGTGCCAGCAGCCCTCAGGGGGGGGGAGGGTTCACAGAGACCCAGTACTTC.

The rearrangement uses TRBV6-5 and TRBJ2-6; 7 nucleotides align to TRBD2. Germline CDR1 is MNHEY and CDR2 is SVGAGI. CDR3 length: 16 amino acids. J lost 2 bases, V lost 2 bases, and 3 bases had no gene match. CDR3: CASSYVGGAGANVLTF. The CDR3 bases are TGTGCCAGCAGTTACGTGGGGGGGGCTGGGGCCAACGTCCTGACTTTC.

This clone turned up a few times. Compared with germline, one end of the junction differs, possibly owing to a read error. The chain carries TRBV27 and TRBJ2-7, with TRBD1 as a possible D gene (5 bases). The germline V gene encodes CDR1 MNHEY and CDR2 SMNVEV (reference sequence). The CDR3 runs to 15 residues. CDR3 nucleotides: TGTGCCAGCAGTCTATCCCCGGACACGTCCTACGAGCAGTACTTC. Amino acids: CASSLSPDTSYEQYF.

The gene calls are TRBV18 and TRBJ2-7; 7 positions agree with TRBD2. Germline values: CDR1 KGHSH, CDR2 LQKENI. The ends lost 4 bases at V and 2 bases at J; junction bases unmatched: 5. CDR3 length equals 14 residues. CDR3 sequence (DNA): TGTGCCAGCTCACTGGGGGGGAGGGCCTACGAGCAGTACTTC. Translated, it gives CASSLGGRAYEQYF.

CDR3 sequence: CASSSFQVKFTEAFF. CDR3 bases: TGTGCCAGCAGTTCCTTCCAGGTAAAGTTCACTGAAGCTTTCTTT. The chain recombines TRBV27 with TRBJ1-1; D gene unclear. Trimming removed 4 bases from V and 4 bases from J, with 16 bases in between. In germline, CDR1 is MNHEY, CDR2 SMNVEV (reference sequence). The CDR3 is 15 residues long.

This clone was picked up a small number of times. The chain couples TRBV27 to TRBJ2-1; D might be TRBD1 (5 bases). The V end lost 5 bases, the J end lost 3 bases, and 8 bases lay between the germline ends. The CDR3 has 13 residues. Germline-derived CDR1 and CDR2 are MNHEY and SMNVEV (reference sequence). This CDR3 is CASSLRGYNEQFF. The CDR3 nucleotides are TGTGCCAGCAGTCTAAGGGGCTACAATGAGCAGTTCTTC.

DNA of the CDR3: TGTGCCAGCACCATGGGGGGGGACCGTACCTACGAGCAGTACTTC. Translated: CASTMGGDRTYEQYF. V is TRBV28 and J is TRBJ2-7, with 7 bases matching TRBD2. CDR1 is MDHEN, CDR2 SYDVKM, per germline. This CDR3 has 15 residues. The V and J ends lost 7 bases and 2 bases, in that order; junction bases with no gene match: 11. Filled out from reference TRBV28 and TRBJ2-7, the complete variable domain reads DVKVTQSSRYLVKRTGEKVFLECVQDMDHENMFWYRQDPGLGLRLIYFSYDVKMKEKGDIPEGYSVSREKKERFSLILESASTNQTSMYLCASTMGGDRTYEQYFGPGTRLTVT.

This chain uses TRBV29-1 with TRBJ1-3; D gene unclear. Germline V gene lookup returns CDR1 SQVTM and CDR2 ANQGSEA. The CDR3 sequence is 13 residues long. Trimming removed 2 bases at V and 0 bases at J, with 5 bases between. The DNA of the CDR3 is TGCAGCGTTGAATCTAACTCTGGAAACACCATATATTTT. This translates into CSVESNSGNTIYF.

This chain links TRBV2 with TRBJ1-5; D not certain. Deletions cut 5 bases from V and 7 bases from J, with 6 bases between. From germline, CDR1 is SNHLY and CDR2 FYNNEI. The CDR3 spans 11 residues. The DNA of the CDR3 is TGTGCCAGCAGTTACAGCCAGCCCCAGCATTTT. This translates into CASSYSQPQHF.

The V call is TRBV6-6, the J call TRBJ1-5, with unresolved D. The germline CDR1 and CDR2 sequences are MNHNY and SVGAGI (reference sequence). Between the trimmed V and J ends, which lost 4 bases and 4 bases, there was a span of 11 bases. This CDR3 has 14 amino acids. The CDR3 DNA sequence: TGTGCCAGCAGTTCTGGCCTTATAAATCAGCCCCAGCATTTT. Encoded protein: CASSSGLINQPQHF.